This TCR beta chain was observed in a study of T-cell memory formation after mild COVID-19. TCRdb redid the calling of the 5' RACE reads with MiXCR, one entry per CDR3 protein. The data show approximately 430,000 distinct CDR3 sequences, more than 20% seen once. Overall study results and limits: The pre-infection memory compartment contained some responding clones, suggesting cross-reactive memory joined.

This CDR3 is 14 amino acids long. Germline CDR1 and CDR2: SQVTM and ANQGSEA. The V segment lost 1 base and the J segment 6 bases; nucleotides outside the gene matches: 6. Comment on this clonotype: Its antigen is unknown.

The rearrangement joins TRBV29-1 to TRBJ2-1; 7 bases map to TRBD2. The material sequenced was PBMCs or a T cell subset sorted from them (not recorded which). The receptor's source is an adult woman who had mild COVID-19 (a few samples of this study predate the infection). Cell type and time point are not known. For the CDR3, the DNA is TGCAGCGTTGAAGGCGGGAGAGGCGGCAATGAGCAGTTCTTC. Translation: CSVEGGRGGNEQFF.